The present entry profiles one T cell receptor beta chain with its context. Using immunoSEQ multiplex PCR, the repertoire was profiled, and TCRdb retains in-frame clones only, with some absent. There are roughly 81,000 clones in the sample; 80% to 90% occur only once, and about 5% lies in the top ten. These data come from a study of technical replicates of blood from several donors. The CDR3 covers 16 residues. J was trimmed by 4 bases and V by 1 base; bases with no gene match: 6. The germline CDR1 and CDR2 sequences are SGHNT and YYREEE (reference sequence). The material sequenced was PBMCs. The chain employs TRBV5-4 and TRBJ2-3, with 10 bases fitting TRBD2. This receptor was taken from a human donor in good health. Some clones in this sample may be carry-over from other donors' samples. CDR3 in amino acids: CASSLKSGRASDTQYF. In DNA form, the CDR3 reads TGTGCCAGCAGCTTGAAAAGCGGGAGGGCCTCAGATACGCAGTATTTT.